This is a list of T cell receptor beta chains from one sample in a study of shared T cell receptors in the human thymus. Here immunoSEQ multiplex PCR was the method, and the copy in TCRdb shows in-frame clones only, minus some. Of roughly 500,000 clones in the sample, more than 75% were seen once. These data were likewise used in another study, on human thymus T cells.

Material: thymocytes. The receptors derive from a boy under two years old with a congenital heart defect. Both conserved end residues are trimmed from each CDR3. The order of the fields is V gene, J gene, clone size, CDR3 protein. Part of the rows lack a size; the others show once, few, many or a class for expanded clones.

>TRBV5-4|TRBJ1-2|once
ASSGAGRLDGYT
>TRBV4-2|TRBJ2-2|NA
ASSQEASVNTGELF
>TRBV5-4|TRBJ1-4|NA
ASSLAGPLSREKLF
>TRBV28|TRBJ2-2|NA
ASGGQAYNGELF
>TRBV7-6|TRBJ1-1|once
ASSLEDRANTEAF
>TRBV7-9|TRBJ2-1|few
ASSLAGLAAYNEQF
>TRBV5-8|TRBJ2-1|few
ASSLEVAGASGNEQF
>TRBV2|TRBJ2-3|NA
ASSLLAGHSSTDTQY
>TRBV4-1|TRBJ2-3|NA
ASSHLPGLAGYTQY
>TRBV11-3|TRBJ2-7|NA
ASSLEAGDSTYEQY
>TRBV27|TRBJ1-1|NA
ASRATGLNTEAF
>TRBV2|TRBJ2-3|once
ASSEAGSGSTDTQY
>TRBV30|TRBJ1-2|NA
AWGAGRGHGYT
>TRBV2|TRBJ2-1|NA
ASRGSGRGPYNEQF
>TRBV6-5|TRBJ2-3|NA
ASSYGQGQKDTQY
>TRBV7-2|TRBJ1-5|NA
ASSSPGTGLNRDQPQH
>TRBV11-1|TRBJ1-1|NA
ASRLTHRMNTEAF
>TRBV7-2|TRBJ1-1|once
ASSLGHRRNTEAF
>TRBV2|TRBJ1-5|NA
ASSERRRNQPQH
>TRBV28|TRBJ2-1|few
ASSLWGRVSGSSPRDEQF
>TRBV25-1|TRBJ2-3|NA
ASSGRERSTDTQY
>TRBV6-1|TRBJ2-1|once
ASSEDGSGNEQF
>TRBV4-3|TRBJ1-5|once
ASSQSWARGKQPQH
>TRBV21-1|TRBJ2-6|once
ARRTGPGANVLT
>TRBV19|TRBJ1-1|NA
ASRSDNMNTEAF
>TRBV4-1|TRBJ2-7|NA
ASSQERNREGVGYEQY
>TRBV10-2|TRBJ1-1|NA
ASSEQSGDRHNTEAF
>TRBV2|TRBJ2-1|few
ASKRTAGLAVYNEQF
>TRBV14|TRBJ1-1|NA
ASSQDRGGPNTEAF
>TRBV28|TRBJ1-3|few
ASSSTGGNPSGNTIY
>TRBV5-1|TRBJ2-7|NA
ASTGHFSYEQY
>TRBV6-4|TRBJ1-1|few
ASSPGALNTEAF
>TRBV25-1|TRBJ2-1|NA
ASSGGLAGTHNEQF
>TRBV4-3|TRBJ2-7|once
ASSQVPSSWEGSKNWSYEQY
>TRBV12-5|TRBJ2-1|NA
ASGFQNEQF
>TRBV5-6|TRBJ2-7|few
ASSLTGQGVPYEQY
>TRBV19|TRBJ2-7|NA
ASSMARGSEYEQY
>TRBV6-1|TRBJ2-7|NA
ASKAGRSTYEQY
>TRBV7-2|TRBJ2-5|NA
ASSIRTSGSGRKEETQY
>TRBV2|TRBJ1-2|NA
ASSEGVTGGGYNYGYT
>TRBV4-3|TRBJ2-2|NA
ATGSTGRGGVTGELF
>TRBV2|NA|few
ASRGGTGVDEQY
>TRBV6-5|TRBJ1-5|NA
ASSPRRSRDQPQH
>TRBV29-1|TRBJ1-1|few
SVAGPGSANTEAF
>TRBV5-4|TRBJ1-3|NA
ASSANRDIGVGTIY
>TRBV12-2|TRBJ2-5|NA
ASRLLTSGREETQY
>TRBV7-7|TRBJ2-2|NA
ASSLRQGKRDTGELF
>TRBV6-4|TRBJ2-2|NA
ASSEYGTTNTGELF
>TRBV27|TRBJ2-3|NA
ASSLHRGGLTDTQY
>TRBV7-6|TRBJ2-5|NA
ASSLGGPPTLGETQY
>TRBV27|TRBJ2-7|NA
ASSPRDRELAYEQY
>TRBV28|TRBJ1-1|NA
ASTLSGVGTEAF
>TRBV6-5|TRBJ1-1|NA
ASSYHRGPTEAF